Listed here are 14 T cell receptor beta chains from one sample, sequenced in a study of T cells in Graves' hyperthyroidism and ophthalmopathy (dated by TCRdb to about 2019). The method behind the library was multiplex PCR. Instrument used: Illumina HiSeq 2000. TCR beta CDR3 regions were amplified from RNA transcripts. For the first round of RT-PCR on the TCR CDR3, the HTBI primer set was used together with the Qiagen OneStep RT-PCR kit. TCRdb redid the processing of the public reads, applying fastp at Q25 and MiXCR, and retained in-frame beta chains. Under each unique CDR3 protein, matching rows form one entry showing the most common genes and DNA. The sample table contains hundreds of thousands of distinct CDR3 sequences; only one count was recorded for around 20% of them. The biggest ten clones account for under 35% of the sample. The sequenced sample was blood. These receptors were obtained from a man aged 30 to 39 with Graves' ophthalmopathy.

The chain is built from TRBV20-1 and TRBJ2-5, with D tentatively TRBD2 (6 bases). The germline V gene encodes CDR1 DFQATT and CDR2 SNEGSKA (reference sequence). The CDR3 covers 15 residues. V dropped 0 bases and J dropped 5 bases, with 16 bases sitting between them. DNA of the CDR3: TGCAGTGCTAGAGATTGGAGGGTCAGGGATGAGACCCAGTACTTC. It yields the protein CSARDWRVRDETQYF.

There are a few counts of this clonotype. The rearrangement joins TRBV7-9 to TRBJ1-1; D gene ambiguous. V lost 7 bases to trimming and J lost 1 base, with 16 bases between them. Germline values: CDR1 SEHNR, CDR2 FQNEAQ (reference sequence). CDR3 size: 15 residues. The CDR3 sequence is CASTPSMPGNTEAFF. The CDR3 DNA sequence: TGTGCCAGCACACCTTCGATGCCCGGGAACACTGAAGCTTTCTTT.

The chain joins TRBV5-1 to TRBJ2-1; 7 nucleotides align to TRBD1. The CDR3 consists of 16 residues. Looked up from germline, CDR1 is SGHRS and CDR2 is YFSETQ. Trimming removed 7 bases from V and 4 bases from J; junction bases left unmatched: 14. The CDR3 bases are TGCGCCAGCGGCTCCTCCGGGACAGCTCCTTACAATGAGCAGTTCTTC. Translating it yields CASGSSGTAPYNEQFF. The full variable domain, its missing parts supplied by reference TRBV5-1 and TRBJ2-1, is KAGVTQTPRYLIKTRGQQVTLSCSPISGHRSVSWYQQTPGQGLQFLFEYFSETQRNKGNFPGRFSGRQFSNSRSEMNVSTLELGDSALYLCASGSSGTAPYNEQFFGPGTRLTVL.

This clonotype has ten or more counts. The rearrangement uses TRBV7-3 and TRBJ1-1; D perhaps matches TRBD1 (6 bases). The V and J ends lost 0 bases and 4 bases respectively, with 12 bases between them. CDR1 is SGHTA, CDR2 FQGTGA, per germline. This CDR3 region has 15 residues. The CDR3 loop reads CASSLTGVGATEAFF. For the CDR3, the DNA is TGTGCCAGCAGCTTAACCGGTGTGGGGGCCACTGAAGCTTTCTTT.

Many counts were recorded for this clonotype. The V call is TRBV28, the J call TRBJ2-7; TRBD2 matches at 8 bases. This CDR3 contains 15 residues. Germline V gene data show CDR1 as MDHEN and CDR2 as SYDVKM. Trimming removed 5 bases from V and 5 bases from J; junction bases left unmatched: 11. The CDR3 sequence is CASSPPNSGSDEQYF. CDR3 nucleotides: TGTGCCAGCAGTCCACCTAACAGCGGGAGTGACGAGCAGTACTTC.

The chain carries TRBV19 and TRBJ2-3; no clear D. V lost 5 bases, J lost 2 bases, and 11 bases lay in between. The CDR3 extends over 14 amino acids. Looked up from germline, CDR1 is LNHDA and CDR2 is SQIVND (reference sequence). The CDR3 loop reads CASSVPRNTDTQYF. CDR3 bases: TGTGCCAGTAGTGTACCGAGAAACACAGATACGCAGTATTTT. The full variable domain, in which reference TRBV19 and TRBJ2-3 provide the parts outside the CDR3, is DGGITQSPKYLFRKEGQNVTLSCEQNLNHDAMYWYRQDPGQGLRLIYYSQIVNDFQKGDIAEGYSVSREKKESFPLTVTSAQKNPTAFYLCASSVPRNTDTQYFGPGTRLTVL.

J is TRBJ2-7 and V is TRBV4-2; the match to TRBD2 covers 7 bases. From germline, CDR1 is LGHNA and CDR2 YNFKEQ. With V trimmed by 4 bases and J by 2 bases, 14 bases remained unmatched. The CDR3 runs to 17 residues. CDR3 in amino acids: CASSPIKVGGLTYEQYF. For the CDR3, the DNA is TGTGCCAGCAGCCCGATAAAGGTGGGAGGGCTTACCTACGAGCAGTACTTC.

A few counts support this clonotype. This chain uses TRBV6-6 with TRBJ1-2, with 7 bases matching TRBD1. This CDR3 contains 15 residues. J was trimmed by 2 bases and V by 0 bases; bases with no gene match: 3. The germline CDR1 and CDR2 sequences are MNHNY and SVGAGI (reference sequence). The CDR3 protein is CASSYSLTGNYGYTF. The CDR3 nucleotides are TGTGCCAGCAGTTACTCTCTGACAGGGAACTATGGCTACACCTTC.

This chain links TRBV28 with TRBJ2-7; D ambiguous. From germline, CDR1 is MDHEN and CDR2 SYDVKM. Trimming stripped 5 bases from V and 5 bases from J, with 10 bases between. The CDR3 runs 12 residues. Here the CDR3 reads CASSHPGNEQYF. In DNA form, the CDR3 reads TGTGCCAGCAGTCACCCGGGCAACGAGCAGTACTTC.

The rearrangement links TRBV18 to TRBJ2-1, with 9 nucleotides matching TRBD1. CDR1 KGHSH and CDR2 LQKENI come from the germline V gene. The CDR3 has 15 amino acids. The trim removed 4 bases at V and 5 bases at J, leaving 6 bases unmatched. The CDR3 loop reads CASSLNRGPDNEQFF. The CDR3 DNA reads TGTGCCAGCTCACTCAACAGGGGGCCAGACAATGAGCAGTTCTTC.

The rearrangement uses TRBV12-3 or TRBV12-4 and TRBJ1-5; 8 bases match TRBD1. The CDR3 is 15 residues long. With 6 bases clipped from V and 6 bases from J, the junction kept 10 bases outside the gene matches. Here the CDR3 DNA reads TGTGCCAGCAGATCGGGACAGGAGAGAGGTCAGCCCCAGCATTTT. It codes for CASRSGQERGQPQHF.

This clonotype was detected ten times or more. The CDR3 coding sequence is TGTGCCAGCAGCACCCGGACAGGGGACGCTAACTATGGCTACACCTTC. Residues: CASSTRTGDANYGYTF. The chain is built from TRBV6-1 and TRBJ1-2; 9 bases align to TRBD1. This CDR3 is built from 16 residues. The V segment lost 6 bases and the J segment 0 bases; nucleotides outside the gene matches: 8. Germline CDR1 is MNHNS and CDR2 is SASEGT.

The chain joins TRBV2 to TRBJ1-5; a weak D match, TRBD1 (5 bases). The germline CDR1 and CDR2 sequences are SNHLY and FYNNEI. Trimming cost V 8 bases and J 0 bases, with 8 bases left between them. The CDR3 runs 13 residues. The CDR3 sequence is CASVRDSNQPQHF. CDR3 DNA sequence: TGTGCCAGCGTCAGGGATAGCAATCAGCCCCAGCATTTT.

V is TRBV7-8 and J is TRBJ2-7; 7 positions agree with TRBD1. The CDR3 has 14 amino acids. The junction had 5 bases not matched to a gene; V was cut back by 6 bases and J by 0 bases. Germline loops: CDR1 SGHVS, CDR2 FQNEAQ. The CDR3 nucleotides are TGTGCCAGCAGATACAACAGGGGCTCCTACGAGCAGTACTTC. This codes for CASRYNRGSYEQYF.